The rows below give T cell receptor beta chains drawn from one sample of a study of shared clonotypes between healthy human individuals. Data came from immunoSEQ multiplex PCR; TCRdb stores just in-frame clones and leaves some out. The data contain around 600,000 clones, roughly 98% of them seen just once; the ten biggest clones take up 0.3%. Sequencing was carried out using naive CD8+ T cells sorted from blood. These receptor sequences come from a man under 40 in good health. CDR3s include the opening cysteine and the closing phenylalanine or tryptophan. The order of the fields is J gene, V gene, clone size, D gene, CDR3 protein, CDR3 DNA. D genes are given only for firm matches. Not every row has a clone size; where given, it reads once, few, many or a size class.

>TRBJ2-7|TRBV5-1|NA|TRBD1
CASSLNRGQIYEQYF
TGCGCCAGCAGCTTAAACAGGGGGCAGATCTACGAGCAGTACTTC
>TRBJ2-3|TRBV7-9|NA|NA
CASSLVIVAAQYF
TGTGCCAGCAGCTTAGTGATCGTCGCAGCGCAGTATTTT
>TRBJ2-7|TRBV4-2|NA|TRBD2
CASSQDPGLAYEQYF
TGTGCCAGCAGCCAAGACCCGGGACTAGCCTACGAGCAGTACTTC
>TRBJ2-7|TRBV10-3|once|NA
CAATPETSPYEQYF
TGTGCCGCCACTCCCGAGACTAGTCCTTACGAGCAGTACTTC
>TRBJ2-3|TRBV11-2|NA|NA
CASSSVPLRTSTDTQYF
TGTGCCAGCAGCTCCGTCCCTTTGCGGACTAGCACAGATACGCAGTATTTT
>TRBJ1-1|TRBV5-5|NA|NA
CASSTEWTANTEAFF
TGTGCCAGCTCAACGGAGTGGACGGCGAACACTGAAGCTTTCTTT
>TRBJ2-1|TRBV27|NA|TRBD2
CASSPWTSGARDEQFF
TGTGCCAGCAGTCCTTGGACTAGCGGAGCCAGGGATGAGCAGTTCTTC
>TRBJ2-6|TRBV5-5|NA|NA
CASSLPGRDSGANVLTF
TGTGCCAGCAGCTTGCCGGGACGGGACTCTGGGGCCAACGTCCTGACTTTC
>TRBJ2-2|TRBV27|NA|NA
CASSFKEGGELFF
TGTGCCAGCAGTTTTAAGGAAGGCGGGGAGCTGTTTTTT
>TRBJ2-1|TRBV13|NA|TRBD2
CASSRRAAGGFF
TGTGCCAGCAGCCGTCGGGCGGCGGGAGGGTTCTTC
>TRBJ2-7|TRBV7-9|NA|NA
CASSFYDLPYEQYF
TGTGCCAGCAGCTTTTATGACTTACCCTACGAGCAGTACTTC
>TRBJ1-2|TRBV27|NA|NA
CASSLGVPWGYTF
TGTGCCAGCAGTTTAGGAGTCCCTTGGGGCTACACCTTC
>TRBJ2-1|TRBV4-3|NA|NA
CASSQDASSYNEQFF
TGCGCCAGCAGCCAAGATGCGAGCTCCTACAATGAGCAGTTCTTC
>TRBJ2-7|TRBV2|NA|TRBD2
CASAEGAGSAYEQYF
TGTGCCAGCGCCGAAGGAGCGGGATCCGCCTACGAGCAGTACTTC
>TRBJ2-1|TRBV4-1|NA|NA
CASSQVGGIAENNEQFF
TGCGCCAGCAGCCAAGTCGGGGGAATAGCGGAAAACAATGAGCAGTTCTTC
>TRBJ2-7|TRBV9|NA|NA
CASSVETGPTYEQYF
TGTGCCAGCAGCGTAGAAACGGGACCAACCTACGAGCAGTACTTC
>TRBJ2-7|TRBV21-1|NA|NA
CASSKKGTDPYEQYF
TGTGCCAGCAGCAAAAAAGGGACAGACCCCTACGAGCAGTACTTC
>TRBJ2-1|TRBV4-1|NA|TRBD1
CASSFEVTGAFEQFF
TGCGCCAGCAGCTTCGAGGTAACAGGGGCATTTGAGCAGTTCTTC
>TRBJ2-3|TRBV7-6|NA|NA
CASSPTHGRSGADTQYF
TGTGCCAGCAGCCCTACCCATGGGAGGTCAGGGGCAGATACGCAGTATTTT
>TRBJ1-1|TRBV7-9|few|NA
CASSHVIDTEAFF
TGTGCCAGCAGCCACGTAATCGACACTGAAGCTTTCTTT
>TRBJ2-7|TRBV5-5|NA|NA
CASSLGVGTAGEQYF
TGTGCCAGCAGCTTGGGTGTTGGGACCGCCGGGGAGCAGTACTTC
>TRBJ2-1|TRBV29-1|NA|NA
CSVVFYRQGSYNEQFF
TGCAGCGTTGTCTTTTATAGGCAGGGGTCCTACAATGAGCAGTTCTTC